The 22 T cell receptor beta chains presented below share a single source sample, sequenced in a study of long-term antiretroviral therapy in people with HIV. An immunoSEQ assay, version v3.0, was performed at survey level. The method was immunoSEQ multiplex PCR; TCRdb's version includes in-frame clones alone and lacks a portion of them. The sample holds approximately 17,000 clones, approximately 72% seen once. Sequencing used unsorted PBMCs, obtained less than 3.3 years after starting antiretroviral therapy. These receptors all stem from a woman in her 40s with HIV.

The V and J genes are TRBV5-1 and TRBJ2-3; a weak D match, TRBD2 (5 bases). Trimming removed 4 bases at V and 3 bases at J, with 12 bases between. CDR1 is SGHRS and CDR2 is YFSETQ in the germline V gene. The CDR3 totals 14 residues. CDR3 sequence (DNA): TGCGCCAGCAGCCTTGGACTGAGAACAGATACGCAGTATTTT. Encoded protein: CASSLGLRTDTQYF.

The chain employs TRBV6-1 and TRBJ1-4; no firm D call. Deletions cut 8 bases from V and 0 bases from J, with 16 bases between. CDR3 size: 16 residues. Per the germline V gene, CDR1 is MNHNS and CDR2 is SASEGT. CDR3 protein: CASGGISLATNEKLFF. CDR3 DNA: TGTGCCAGCGGTGGCATATCTTTAGCAACTAATGAAAAACTGTTTTTT.

This clone came up once. The chain joins TRBV18 to TRBJ1-5; D is uncertain. The CDR3 consists of 16 residues. The germline V gene encodes CDR1 KGHSH and CDR2 LQKENI. Trimming took off 2 bases at V and 0 bases at J, with 11 bases between the two ends. The CDR3 loop reads CASSPVRLVSNQPQHF. The CDR3 DNA reads as TGTGCCAGCTCACCAGTCAGGCTGGTTAGCAATCAGCCCCAGCATTTT.

The rearrangement links TRBV6-5 to TRBJ1-2, with TRBD1 as a possible D gene (6 bases). Trimming left V 2 bases short and J 7 bases short, with 14 bases between. This CDR3 is built from 14 residues. Per the germline V gene, CDR1 is MNHEY and CDR2 is SVGAGI. The CDR3 DNA is TGTGCCAGCAGTTACGGAGGGGGGATACGTGGCTACACCTTC. This gives the protein CASSYGGGIRGYTF.

J is TRBJ2-3 and V is TRBV6-1, with TRBD2 matching over 9 bases. The V gene's germline CDR1 is MNHNS and CDR2 SASEGT. Germline trimming cut 1 base from V and 2 bases from J; bases unmatched to any gene: 7. CDR3 length: 17 amino acids. CDR3 coding DNA: TGTGCCAGCAGTGAAGGGGCGGGGGGGCCTTTCACAGATACGCAGTATTTT. Protein product: CASSEGAGGPFTDTQYF.

This rearrangement joins TRBV7-8 to TRBJ1-1; TRBD1 agrees at 9 bases. V shed 3 bases and J 3 bases; nucleotides not matched to a gene: 2. Germline values: CDR1 SGHVS, CDR2 FQNEAQ. This CDR3 is built from 14 residues. CDR3 nucleotides: TGTGCCAGCAGCTTCCGACAGGGGGACACTGAAGCTTTCTTT. Translation: CASSFRQGDTEAFF.

The chain couples TRBV2 to TRBJ1-2; TRBD1 might be the D (6 bases). The V gene lost 11 bases and the J gene lost 2 bases, with 15 bases spanning the gap. CDR1 is SNHLY, CDR2 FYNNEI, per germline. The CDR3 is made up of 13 amino acids. In DNA form, the CDR3 reads TGTGCCGTCCAGGGGAGATCGAACTATGGCTACACCTTC. It is translated as CAVQGRSNYGYTF.

This chain joins TRBV5-1 and TRBJ2-1; D remains unclear. V lost 0 bases to trimming and J lost 4 bases, with 5 bases between them. The length of the CDR3 is 13 residues. CDR1 is SGHRS and CDR2 is YFSETQ in the germline V gene. The CDR3 loop reads CASSLGAYNEQFF. In nucleotides, the CDR3 is TGCGCCAGCAGCTTGGGGGCGTACAATGAGCAGTTCTTC.

This chain uses TRBV6-5 with TRBJ2-5; D call uncertain. Near its end, the DNA agrees better with TRBJ2-7, so the J call may be wrong. The CDR3 runs to 15 residues. Germline loops: CDR1 MNHEY, CDR2 SVGAGI. The CDR3 DNA follows: TGTGCCAGCAGTTACTCGTTCCTCCAACCTCTCGAGCAGTACTTC. Amino acids: CASSYSFLQPLEQYF.

This chain joins TRBV7-9 and TRBJ2-1; D could derive from TRBD1 or TRBD2 (6 bases each). Germline-derived CDR1 and CDR2 are SEHNR and FQNEAQ (reference sequence). The CDR3 is made up of 16 amino acids. The ends were cut back, 1 base at V and 4 bases at J, with 14 bases in the middle. The CDR3 DNA follows: TGTGCCAGCAGCTTAGTGTGGGGGGCCTATTACAATGAGCAGTTCTTC. Amino acid sequence: CASSLVWGAYYNEQFF.

The chain joins TRBV5-4 to TRBJ2-1; tentative D call: TRBD1 (5 bases). Trimming pared 6 bases from V and 14 bases from J, leaving 9 bases between. The CDR3 covers 9 residues. Germline CDR1 and CDR2: SGHNT and YYREEE (reference sequence). The chain's CDR3 is CASIGREFF. CDR3 DNA sequence: TGTGCCAGCATCGGCAGGGAGTTCTTC.

The genes are TRBV6-5 and TRBJ2-7; 7 bases align to TRBD1. The V segment lost 6 bases and the J segment 2 bases; nucleotides outside the gene matches: 10. The CDR3 consists of 15 residues. Germline V gene data show CDR1 as MNHEY and CDR2 as SVGAGI. Here the CDR3 DNA reads TGTGCCAGCAGGTGGACAGGCCCTCCTCCCTACGAGCAGTACTTC. It is translated as CASRWTGPPPYEQYF.

The genes are TRBV6-5 and TRBJ2-5; the match to TRBD1 covers 10 bases. Germline V gene sequence: CDR1 MNHEY, CDR2 SVGAGI. V gave up 0 bases and J gave up 2 bases; unmatched junction bases: 3. The CDR3 is 16 residues long. The CDR3 DNA follows: TGTGCCAGCAGTTACTCCCGGACAGGGGGTCAAGAGACCCAGTACTTC. It specifies CASSYSRTGGQETQYF.

This sequence joins TRBV11-2 and TRBJ2-7; TRBD1 or TRBD2 may be the D gene (5 bases each). The V and J ends lost 5 bases and 3 bases respectively, with 17 bases between them. Germline CDR1 and CDR2: SGHAT and FQNNGV. This CDR3 spans 15 amino acids. DNA for the CDR3: TGTGCCAGCAGCCGGGACGGCGGCGCAGGCTACGAGCAGTACTTC. Amino acids: CASSRDGGAGYEQYF. Supplemented by reference TRBV11-2 and TRBJ2-7, the full variable domain reads EAGVAQSPRYKIIEKRQSVAFWCNPISGHATLYWYQQILGQGPKLLIQFQNNGVVDDSQLPKDRFSAERLKGVDSTLKIQPAKLEDSAVYLCASSRDGGAGYEQYFGPGTRLTVT.

V gene TRBV7-2 combines with J gene TRBJ1-2; perhaps TRBD1 as D (5 bases). V was clipped by 1 base and J by 7 bases, with 10 bases between them. The germline V gene has CDR1 SGHTA and CDR2 FQGNSA. This CDR3 is built from 13 residues. CDR3 DNA sequence: TGTGCCAGCAGCTTAGAGTCAGGGATTGGCTACACCTTC. Translation gives CASSLESGIGYTF.

The chain uses TRBV6-1 and TRBJ2-2; tentative D call: TRBD1 (5 bases). The CDR3 loop spans 15 amino acids. Germline V lookup: CDR1 MNHNS, CDR2 SASEGT. V lost 11 bases and J 0 bases, leaving 16 bases between the germline ends. This CDR3 reads CAPTRTQTNTGELFF. The CDR3 DNA reads as TGTGCCCCCACAAGGACACAAACGAACACCGGGGAGCTGTTTTTT.

The rearrangement links TRBV7-2 to TRBJ2-1; D unclear. Germline lookup yields CDR1 SGHTA and CDR2 FQGNSA. Trimming pared 2 bases from V and 1 base from J, leaving 12 bases between. The CDR3 runs to 16 residues. The CDR3 reads CASSLIWQRSYNEQFF. CDR3 bases: TGTGCCAGCAGCTTAATTTGGCAGAGATCCTACAATGAGCAGTTCTTC.

This clone was found once. The chain couples TRBV5-6 to TRBJ2-7; unclear D gene. Trimming took off 1 base at V and 5 bases at J, with 10 bases between the two ends. The germline gives CDR1 SGHDT, CDR2 YYEEEE. The CDR3 runs 13 residues. The chain's CDR3 is CASSLQAPHEQYF. DNA of the CDR3: TGTGCCAGCAGCTTGCAAGCTCCCCACGAGCAGTACTTC.

This clone has only one observation. V is TRBV27 and J is TRBJ1-2, with D possibly matching TRBD1 (6 bases). CDR1 is MNHEY, CDR2 SMNVEV, per germline (reference sequence). This CDR3 is built from 14 residues. Trimming cost V 2 bases and J 2 bases, with 9 bases left between them. CDR3 DNA: TGTGCCAGCAGTTTAGGGCAGGGGAACTATGGCTACACCTTC. It specifies CASSLGQGNYGYTF.

The J gene is TRBJ1-1, the V gene TRBV7-2; D is possibly TRBD1 (5 bases). The CDR3 contains 13 residues. With 7 bases removed from V and 2 bases from J, the gap between germline ends came to 11 bases. CDR1 is SGHTA and CDR2 is FQGNSA in the germline V gene. CDR3 nucleotides: TGTGCCAGCACCCCCGGACACAACACTGAAGCTTTCTTT. It specifies CASTPGHNTEAFF.

As DNA, the CDR3 is TGCGCCAGCACTTCCCAGGGAGCAGGGACTGAAGCTTTCTTT. Translation gives CASTSQGAGTEAFF. This rearrangement joins TRBV5-1 to TRBJ1-1, with D possibly TRBD1 on 5 matching bases. The CDR3 totals 14 residues. V lost 6 bases to trimming and J lost 5 bases, with 17 bases between them. From germline, CDR1 is SGHRS and CDR2 YFSETQ. The variable domain in full, with the rest retrieved from reference TRBV5-1 and TRBJ1-1, is KAGVTQTPRYLIKTRGQQVTLSCSPISGHRSVSWYQQTPGQGLQFLFEYFSETQRNKGNFPGRFSGRQFSNSRSEMNVSTLELGDSALYLCASTSQGAGTEAFFGQGTRLTVV.

The gene calls are TRBV18 and TRBJ2-2; TRBD1 might be the D (6 bases). The CDR3 loop spans 17 amino acids. Deletions cut 2 bases from V and 2 bases from J, with 15 bases between. The germline V gene has CDR1 KGHSH and CDR2 LQKENI. The CDR3 sequence: CASSPGARGINTGELFF. For the CDR3, the DNA is TGTGCCAGCTCACCAGGGGCCAGGGGTATAAACACCGGGGAGCTGTTTTTT. The complete variable domain, with remaining parts taken from reference TRBV18 and TRBJ2-2, reads NAGVMQNPRHLVRRRGQEARLRCSPMKGHSHVYWYRQLPEEGLKFMVYLQKENIIDESGMPKERFSAEFPKEGPSILRIQQVVRGDSAAYFCASSPGARGINTGELFFGEGSRLTVL.